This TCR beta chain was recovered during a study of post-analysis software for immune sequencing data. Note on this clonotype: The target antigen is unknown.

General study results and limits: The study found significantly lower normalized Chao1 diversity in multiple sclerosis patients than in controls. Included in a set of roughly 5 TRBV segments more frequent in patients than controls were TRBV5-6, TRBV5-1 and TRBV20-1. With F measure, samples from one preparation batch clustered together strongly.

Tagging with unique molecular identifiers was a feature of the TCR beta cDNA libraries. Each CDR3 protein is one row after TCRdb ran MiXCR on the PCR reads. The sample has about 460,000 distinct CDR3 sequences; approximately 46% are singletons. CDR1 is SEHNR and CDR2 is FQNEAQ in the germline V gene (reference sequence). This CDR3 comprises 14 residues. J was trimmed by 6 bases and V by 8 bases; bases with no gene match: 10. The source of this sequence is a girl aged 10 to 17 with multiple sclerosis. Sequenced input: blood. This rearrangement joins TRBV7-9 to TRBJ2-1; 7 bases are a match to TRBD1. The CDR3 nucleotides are TGTGCCAGCTTACGAGAGACAGGGATCAATGAGCAGTTCTTC. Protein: CASLRETGINEQFF.